The clone carrying this T cell receptor (beta chain) has just one count. The record originates from a study of blood T cell repertoires in COVID-19. Study-level background: From T cells, B-cell-depleted T cells, or PBMCs came the material, which was cDNA or gDNA.

CDR3 size: 16 residues. CDR1 and CDR2 (germline): LGHDT, YNNKEL (reference sequence). Losses at the gene ends were 4 bases for V and 6 bases for J; bases not matched to a gene: 8. Membership in each cohort depended on participant-reported clinical history. Donors in Cohort 3 counted as recovered after two negative PCRs, clearance, or symptom resolution. The data were produced by immunoSEQ multiplex PCR, yet TCRdb's version contains in-frame clones alone and is incomplete. Among more than 400,000 clones, 90% were seen once, and the ten largest hold 0.6%. This chain links TRBV3-1 (or the pseudogene TRBV3-2) with TRBJ2-3, with 12 bases aligning to TRBD2. The TCR originated in a young man who had recovered from COVID-19. Sample: PBMCs or T cells enriched from blood (not recorded which). CDR3 sequence reads: CASSRRLAGVTDTQYF. CDR3 nucleotides: TGTGCCAGCAGCCGAAGACTAGCGGGAGTAACGGATACGCAGTATTTT.